This is a list of T cell receptor beta chains from one sample in a study of blood T cell repertoires in COVID-19. Repertoires were generated with immunoSEQ multiplex PCR, while TCRdb's copy carries only in-frame clones and drops some. This sample has around 66,000 clones; around 77% occur once, and the top ten carry roughly a tenth. Sequencing used peripheral blood. These receptors were collected from a human donor in a cohort sampled during active COVID-19. The CDR3 runs from the conserved cysteine through the conserved F or W. Only some rows state a clone size, as once, few, many or a class for expanded clones.

V	J	size	length	CDR3
TRBV5-6	TRBJ1-4	.	14	CASSLVQGDEKLFF
TRBV11-2	TRBJ2-7	.	13	CASSFSGGREQYF
TRBV3-1/TRBV3-2	TRBJ2-7	.	13	CASSQVGPYEQYF
TRBV7-2	TRBJ1-2	.	13	CASSLVGGGGYTF
TRBV9	TRBJ2-1	.	14	CASSIGTRNNEQFF
TRBV6-5	TRBJ2-7	.	14	CASSAGTGGHEQYF
TRBV7-2	TRBJ1-3	.	16	CASSLAQGAGGNTIYF
TRBV19	TRBJ2-2	.	16	CASSRGDTDYTGELFF
TRBV5-6	TRBJ1-1	.	12	CASSRGSTEAFF
TRBV27	TRBJ1-2	.	13	CASRDSGREGYTF
TRBV7-9	TRBJ2-7	.	12	CASSTIQLTTNF
TRBV7-2	TRBJ2-7	.	15	CASSLQLAAAYEQYF
TRBV4-3	TRBJ2-7	.	15	CASSPSVSGAYEQYF
TRBV27	TRBJ2-7	.	16	CASSFRLAIDSYEQYF
TRBV28	TRBJ1-2	.	14	CASRSTGAHYGYTF
TRBV27	TRBJ2-7	.	15	CASGGVTGPSYEQYF
TRBV5-5	TRBJ1-2	.	16	CASSLDPGGSNYGYTF
TRBV9	TRBJ1-1	.	13	CATGQGMNTEAFF
TRBV4-3	TRBJ2-7	.	14	CASSQDLSRGEQYF
TRBV5-1	TRBJ1-1	few	13	CASKGDGDTEAFF
TRBV28	TRBJ2-1	once	14	CASSFFGGDNEQFF